This TCR beta chain was recorded in a study of blood T cell repertoires in COVID-19. Looked up from germline, CDR1 is SEHNR and CDR2 is FQNEAQ (reference sequence). The length of the CDR3 is 16 residues. The junction had 11 bases not matched to a gene; V was cut back by 5 bases and J by 4 bases. TCRdb keeps only in-frame clones here, not all; method: immunoSEQ multiplex PCR. The sample consists of roughly 250,000 clones, approximately 82% of them appearing once. Sequencing was carried out using peripheral blood. The chain joins TRBV7-9 to TRBJ2-3; 8 bases agree with TRBD1. The receptor comes from a woman of 80 years or more with active or convalescent COVID-19. CDR3 nucleotide sequence: TGTGCCAGCAGCCCGAAACGGAGGACAGGGCCAGATACGCAGTATTTT. Its translation is CASSPKRRTGPDTQYF.